A single TCR beta chain is shown here with its context. Its target is unknown. Documented time point: pre-treatment baseline. Data came from immunoSEQ multiplex PCR; TCRdb stores just in-frame clones and leaves some out. The sample includes about 8,500 clones, roughly 86% of them seen just once. The sample belongs to a study of blood T cell dynamics during melanoma immunotherapy. Findings of the study overall: At W3, later disease-control patients showed bifurcated PBMC repertoire changes, unlike progressors.

V shed 4 bases and J 8 bases; nucleotides not matched to a gene: 3. The CDR3 has 12 amino acids. Germline-derived CDR1 and CDR2 are SNHLY and FYNNEI. Here the sequenced sample was blood, taken from a patient treated with checkpoint blockade. The sequence was obtained from a human donor with melanoma. The gene calls are TRBV2 and TRBJ1-2; TRBD1 matches at 8 bases. The CDR3 loop reads CASSGSGGGYTF. The CDR3 DNA is TGTGCCAGCAGTGGGTCAGGGGGCGGCTACACCTTC. The entire variable domain, with the rest obtained from reference TRBV2 and TRBJ1-2, is as follows: EPEVTQTPSHQVTQMGQEVILRCVPISNHLYFYWYRQILGQKVEFLVSFYNNEISEKSEIFDDQFSVERPDGSNFTLKIRSTKLEDSAMYFCASSGSGGGYTFGSGTRLTVV.